This TCR beta chain came from a study of OX40 agonist ivuxolimab in advanced cancers. About the study: Males comprised over 80% of the group, whose mean age was 60 years (range about 20 to 90).

This clone was seen a single time. TCRdb keeps only in-frame clones here, not all; method: immunoSEQ multiplex PCR. The repertoire holds 62,000 or so clones, with about 83% as singletons. Germline CDR1 and CDR2: MNHNY and SVGAGI (reference sequence). The CDR3 is made up of 13 amino acids. The V segment lost 2 bases and the J segment 4 bases; nucleotides outside the gene matches: 1. The sample consisted of CD4+ or CD8+ T cells sorted from blood, taken in a trial of the OX40 agonist ivuxolimab. The TCR originated in an adult with an advanced solid tumor such as melanoma, head and neck, liver or kidney cancer. V gene TRBV6-6 combines with J gene TRBJ1-1, with 7 positions matching TRBD1. The CDR3, as DNA: TGTGCCAGCAGTTACGACAGGGCCACTGAAGCTTTCTTT. It yields the protein CASSYDRATEAFF.